Below, 6 T cell receptor beta chains from the same sample are listed, as sequenced in a study of T cell repertoires in cytomegalovirus infection. MiXCR, run by TCRdb on the reads, gives a single entry per CDR3 protein. Among about 60,000 distinct CDR3 sequences listed, roughly 21% were seen once. Antigens of these TCRs are unknown. Here the sequenced sample was CD8+ T cells from cultured PBMCs, taken from culture after CMV antigen stimulation. The source is a human donor in good health (CMV status not recorded). Some clones in this sample may be carry-over from other donors' samples.

This sequence joins TRBV15 and TRBJ2-7, with D perhaps matching TRBD1 or TRBD2 (5 bases each). CDR1 LNHNV and CDR2 YYDKDF come from the germline V gene (reference sequence). This CDR3 comprises 17 residues. V lost 1 base and J 2 bases, leaving 18 bases between the germline ends. The CDR3 DNA sequence: TGTGCCACCAGCAGAGGTTGGCTCGAGGGGCCGGCCTACGAGCAGTACTTC. This gives the protein CATSRGWLEGPAYEQYF.

This clonotype was detected only a few times. This chain joins TRBV7-2 and TRBJ1-6; 7 nucleotides agree with TRBD1. Germline loops: CDR1 SGHTA, CDR2 FQGNSA. The CDR3 is 18 amino acids. After removal of 0 bases from V and 7 bases from J, the junction contained 12 bases not matched to a gene. CDR3 DNA sequence: TGTGCCAGCAGCTTAGCGCAAATCAGTCAGGGGGGGAATTCACCCCTCCACTTT. It codes for CASSLAQISQGGNSPLHF.

The table lists this clonotype with many counts. This rearrangement joins TRBV2 to TRBJ1-5; no firm D call. The CDR3 covers 13 residues. Germline V CDR1 and CDR2: SNHLY, FYNNEI. The V end was cut by 6 bases, the J end by 4 bases, with 10 bases between. As DNA, the CDR3 is TGTGCCAGCAGCGCACACCCTAATCAGCCCCAGCATTTT. Protein sequence: CASSAHPNQPQHF.

This clonotype was counted between two and nine times. The genes are TRBV6-1 and TRBJ2-3; 8 nucleotides match TRBD1. This CDR3 has 15 amino acids. Germline V CDR1 and CDR2: MNHNS, SASEGT. Trimming took 0 bases from V and 6 from J; bases not matched to a gene: 5. The CDR3, as DNA: TGTGCCAGCAGTGAAGCCCGGCGGACAGGGGATACGCAGTATTTT. Protein product: CASSEARRTGDTQYF.

This clonotype was seen a handful of times. The chain recombines TRBV4-1 with TRBJ2-1; either TRBD1 or TRBD2 may supply D (6 bases each). Trimming took off 0 bases at V and 12 bases at J, with 15 bases between the two ends. There are 14 residues in the CDR3. The germline CDR1 and CDR2 sequences are MGHRA and YSYEKL. For the CDR3, the DNA is TGCGCCAGCAGCCAAGATAAGGGGGGTAGGAGGCAGTTCTTC. This gives the protein CASSQDKGGRRQFF.

This clonotype has a handful of counts. J is TRBJ2-6 and V is TRBV6-6; D gene unclear. V was clipped by 6 bases and J by 2 bases, with 5 bases between them. The germline V gene has CDR1 MNHNY and CDR2 SVGAGI (reference sequence). The CDR3 consists of 13 residues. In DNA form, the CDR3 reads TGTGCCAGCAGCCCCCCTGGGGCCAACGTCCTGACTTTC. Protein product: CASSPPGANVLTF.